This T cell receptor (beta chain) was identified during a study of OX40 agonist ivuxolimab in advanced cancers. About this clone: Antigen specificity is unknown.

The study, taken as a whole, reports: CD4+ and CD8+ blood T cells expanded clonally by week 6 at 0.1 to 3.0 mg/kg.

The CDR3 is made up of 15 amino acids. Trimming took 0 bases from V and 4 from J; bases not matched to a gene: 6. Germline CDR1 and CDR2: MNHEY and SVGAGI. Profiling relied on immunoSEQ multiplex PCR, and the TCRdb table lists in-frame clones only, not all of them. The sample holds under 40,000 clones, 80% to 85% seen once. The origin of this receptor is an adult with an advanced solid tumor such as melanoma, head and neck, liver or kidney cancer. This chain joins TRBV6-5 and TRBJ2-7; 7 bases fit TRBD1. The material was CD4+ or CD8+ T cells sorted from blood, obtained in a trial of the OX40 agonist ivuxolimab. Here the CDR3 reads CASSYSGTAPYEQYF. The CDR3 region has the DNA TGTGCCAGCAGTTACTCCGGGACAGCGCCTTACGAGCAGTACTTC.